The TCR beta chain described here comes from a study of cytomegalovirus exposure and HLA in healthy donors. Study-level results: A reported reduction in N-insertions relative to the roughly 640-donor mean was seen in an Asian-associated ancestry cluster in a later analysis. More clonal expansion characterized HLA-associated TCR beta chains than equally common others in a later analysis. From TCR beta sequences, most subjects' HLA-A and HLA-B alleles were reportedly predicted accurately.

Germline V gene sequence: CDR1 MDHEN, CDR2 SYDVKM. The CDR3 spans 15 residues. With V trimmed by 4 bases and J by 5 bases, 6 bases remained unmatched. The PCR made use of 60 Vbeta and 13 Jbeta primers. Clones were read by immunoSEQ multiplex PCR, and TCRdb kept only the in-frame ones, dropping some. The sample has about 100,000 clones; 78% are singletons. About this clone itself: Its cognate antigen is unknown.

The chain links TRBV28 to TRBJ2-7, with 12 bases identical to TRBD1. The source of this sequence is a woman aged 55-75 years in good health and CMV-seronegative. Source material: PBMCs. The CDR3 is CASSSSGTGGNEQYF. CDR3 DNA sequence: TGTGCCAGCAGTTCGTCCGGGACAGGGGGCAACGAGCAGTACTTC.